This TCR beta chain emerged from a study of breast tumors, draining lymph nodes, adjacent tissues. Study-level points and caveats: Tumor repertoires ranked between lymph nodes and nontumor tissue in diversity, with V and J gene preferences. Tumor T cell lymph node origin was a supported hypothesis, not proven.

Unmatched junction bases numbered 10, after V lost 4 bases and J lost 8 bases. The CDR3 runs to 15 residues. From the multiplex PCR reads, TCRdb called clonotypes with MiXCR, one entry per CDR3 protein. The top ten hold roughly 3.5% of the sample, which has about 130,000 distinct CDR3 sequences, just under 20% seen once. This clonotype was detected many times. Its antigen remains unknown. The lymph nodes were axillary draining lymph nodes from breast cancer patients. This receptor was taken from a female donor with breast cancer. Some clones in this sample may be carry-over from other donors' samples. Sequencing was performed on axillary lymph node tissue. V gene TRBV12-3 or TRBV12-4 combines with J gene TRBJ2-1; 8 bases fit TRBD2. This chain's CDR3 is CASSSGGSGSYEQFF. The CDR3, as DNA: TGTGCCAGCAGTTCAGGCGGAAGCGGGAGCTATGAGCAGTTCTTC.